This TCR beta chain was found in a study of lymphopenia after photon versus proton radiotherapy. General study results and limits: After the lymphocyte nadir, photon-treated repertoires showed oligoclonal expansion, especially of CD8+ Temra cells. Larger post-nadir TCR diversity loss correlated inversely with survival in deceased patients. Relative stability marked proton patients; photon patients lost diversity and naive cells.

With regard to this clone: The antigen remains undetermined.

This CDR3 has 9 residues. Germline V CDR1 and CDR2: SQVTM, ANQGSEA. Trimming cost V 4 bases and J 11 bases, with 8 bases left between them. Method: immunoSEQ multiplex PCR; TCRdb's copy keeps in-frame clones and lacks some. The sample shows 160,000 or so clones, 75% to 90% of them seen only once. This specimen consisted of peripheral blood, obtained from a patient treated with photon-based radiotherapy. The genes are TRBV29-1 and TRBJ1-1; D call uncertain. The clonotype comes from a man in his fifties with gastric cancer. The chain's CDR3 is CSVGEWAFF. CDR3 coding DNA: TGCAGCGTTGGGGAATGGGCTTTCTTT.